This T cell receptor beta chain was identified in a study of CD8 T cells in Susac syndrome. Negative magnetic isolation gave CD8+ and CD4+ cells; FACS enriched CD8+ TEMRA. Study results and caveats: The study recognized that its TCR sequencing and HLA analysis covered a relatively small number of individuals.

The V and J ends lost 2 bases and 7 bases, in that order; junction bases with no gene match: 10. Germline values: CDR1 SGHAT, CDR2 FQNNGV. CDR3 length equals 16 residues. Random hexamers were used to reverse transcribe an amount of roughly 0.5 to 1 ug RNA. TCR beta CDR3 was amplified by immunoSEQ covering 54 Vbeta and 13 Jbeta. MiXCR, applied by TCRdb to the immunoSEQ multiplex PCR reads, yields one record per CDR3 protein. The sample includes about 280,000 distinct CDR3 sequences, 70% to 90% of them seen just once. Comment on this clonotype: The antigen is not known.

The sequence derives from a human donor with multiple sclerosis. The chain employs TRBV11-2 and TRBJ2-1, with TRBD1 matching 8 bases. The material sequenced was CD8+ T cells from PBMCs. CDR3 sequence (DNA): TGTGCCAGCAGCTTATTAGGACAGGGTGGATTTAATGAGCAGTTCTTC. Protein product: CASSLLGQGGFNEQFF. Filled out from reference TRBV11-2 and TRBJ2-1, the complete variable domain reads EAGVAQSPRYKIIEKRQSVAFWCNPISGHATLYWYQQILGQGPKLLIQFQNNGVVDDSQLPKDRFSAERLKGVDSTLKIQPAKLEDSAVYLCASSLLGQGGFNEQFFGPGTRLTVL.